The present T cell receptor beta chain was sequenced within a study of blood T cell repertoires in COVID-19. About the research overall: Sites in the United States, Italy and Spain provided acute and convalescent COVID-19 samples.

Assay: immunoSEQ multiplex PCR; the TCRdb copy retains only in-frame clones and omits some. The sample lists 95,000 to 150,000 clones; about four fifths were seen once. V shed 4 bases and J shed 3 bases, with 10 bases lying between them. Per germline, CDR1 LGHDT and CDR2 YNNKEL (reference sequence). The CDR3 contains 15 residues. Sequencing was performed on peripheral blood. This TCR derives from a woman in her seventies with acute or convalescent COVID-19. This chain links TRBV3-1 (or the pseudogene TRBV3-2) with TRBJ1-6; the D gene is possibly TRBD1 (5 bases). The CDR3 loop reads CASSPGGSYNSPLHF. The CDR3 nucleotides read TGTGCCAGCAGCCCCGGGGGGAGCTATAATTCACCCCTCCACTTT.